The text below deals with one TCR beta chain. TCRdb re-called the 5' RACE reads with MiXCR, one entry per CDR3 protein. The profile shows about 190,000 distinct CDR3 sequences, 15% to 20% of them singletons. This specimen comes from a study of identical twins. Germline loops: CDR1 SGHVS, CDR2 FQNEAQ. After removal of 11 bases from V and 4 bases from J, the junction contained 7 bases not matched to a gene. The CDR3 sequence is 14 residues long. This same sample was also taken into another study, of T cells expressing NK-cell markers. That work contributes: Sorting in several experiments was restricted by an anti-gamma-delta TCR antibody to alpha-beta TCR T cells. Dominant NKG2C+ clonotypes made up about 1.0-7.5% of CD8+ T cells in several donors.

Sequences were obtained from CD8+ T cells sorted from blood. J is TRBJ2-1 and V is TRBV7-8; 11 positions agree with TRBD2. This sequence originates from a woman aged 18-29 years in good health. This CDR3 reads CAGKLAGEYNEQFF. The CDR3 nucleotides are TGTGCCGGTAAACTAGCGGGAGAATACAATGAGCAGTTCTTC.